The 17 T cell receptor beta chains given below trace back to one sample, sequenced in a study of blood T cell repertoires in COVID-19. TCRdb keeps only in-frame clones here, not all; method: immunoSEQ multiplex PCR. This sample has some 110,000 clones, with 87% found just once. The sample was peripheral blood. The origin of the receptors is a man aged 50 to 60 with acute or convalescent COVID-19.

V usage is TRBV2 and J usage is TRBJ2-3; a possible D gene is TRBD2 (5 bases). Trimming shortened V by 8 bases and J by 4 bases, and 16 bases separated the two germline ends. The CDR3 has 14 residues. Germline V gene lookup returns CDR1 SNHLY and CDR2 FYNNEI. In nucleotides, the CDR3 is TGTGCCAGCGGCCGGAGGCAACTCTCAGATACGCAGTATTTT. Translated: CASGRRQLSDTQYF.

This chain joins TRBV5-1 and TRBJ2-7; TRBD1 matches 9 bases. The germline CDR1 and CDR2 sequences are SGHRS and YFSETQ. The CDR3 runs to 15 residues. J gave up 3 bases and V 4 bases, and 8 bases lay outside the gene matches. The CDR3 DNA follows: TGCGCCAGCAGCCCCCCGGACAGGGGTGGCTACGAGCAGTACTTC. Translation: CASSPPDRGGYEQYF.

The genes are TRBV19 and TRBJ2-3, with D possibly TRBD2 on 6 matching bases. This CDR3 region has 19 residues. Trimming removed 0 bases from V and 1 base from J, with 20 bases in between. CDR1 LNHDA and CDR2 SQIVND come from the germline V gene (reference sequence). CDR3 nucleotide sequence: TGTGCCAGTAGTATAGACGAACTCAAACTAGCCCTGGGCACAGATACGCAGTATTTT. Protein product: CASSIDELKLALGTDTQYF.

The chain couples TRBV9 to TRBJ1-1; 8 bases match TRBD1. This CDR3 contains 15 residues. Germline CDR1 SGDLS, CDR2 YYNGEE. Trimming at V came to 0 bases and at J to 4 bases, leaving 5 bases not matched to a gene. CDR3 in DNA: TGTGCCAGCAGCGTAGCAGGGGGCGGCGGCACTGAAGCTTTCTTT. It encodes CASSVAGGGGTEAFF.

DNA of the CDR3: TGTGCCAGCAGTTTAAGAGGATCAGAGACCCAGTACTTC. Encoded protein: CASSLRGSETQYF. The chain carries TRBV28 and TRBJ2-5; D ambiguous. The V end lost 2 bases, the J end lost 4 bases, and 8 bases lay between the germline ends. This CDR3 has 13 amino acids. Germline V lookup: CDR1 MDHEN, CDR2 SYDVKM. The full variable domain, completed using reference TRBV28 and TRBJ2-5, is DVKVTQSSRYLVKRTGEKVFLECVQDMDHENMFWYRQDPGLGLRLIYFSYDVKMKEKGDIPEGYSVSREKKERFSLILESASTNQTSMYLCASSLRGSETQYFGPGTRLLVL.

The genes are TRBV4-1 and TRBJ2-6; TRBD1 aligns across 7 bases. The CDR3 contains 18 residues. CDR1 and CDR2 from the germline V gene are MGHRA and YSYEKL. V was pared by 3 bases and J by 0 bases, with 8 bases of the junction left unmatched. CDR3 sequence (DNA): TGCGCCAGCAGCCATCCGACAGGGATATCCTCTGGGGCCAACGTCCTGACTTTC. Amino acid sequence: CASSHPTGISSGANVLTF.

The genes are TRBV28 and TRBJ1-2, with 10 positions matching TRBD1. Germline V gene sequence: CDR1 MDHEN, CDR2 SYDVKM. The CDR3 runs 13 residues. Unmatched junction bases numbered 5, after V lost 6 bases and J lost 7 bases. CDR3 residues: CASRPTGGRGYTF. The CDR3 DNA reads TGTGCCAGCAGGCCGACAGGGGGCCGTGGCTACACCTTC.

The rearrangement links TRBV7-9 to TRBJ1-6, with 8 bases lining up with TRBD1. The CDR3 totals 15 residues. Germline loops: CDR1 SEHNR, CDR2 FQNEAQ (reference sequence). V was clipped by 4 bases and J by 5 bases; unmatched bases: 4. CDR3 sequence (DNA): TGTGCCAGCAGCTCCGGGACAGGAGATAATTCACCCCTCCACTTT. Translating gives CASSSGTGDNSPLHF.

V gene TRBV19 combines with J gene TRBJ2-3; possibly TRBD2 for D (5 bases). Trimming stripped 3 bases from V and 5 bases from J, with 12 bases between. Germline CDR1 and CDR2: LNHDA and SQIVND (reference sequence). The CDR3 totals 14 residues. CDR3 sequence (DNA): TGTGCCAGTAGTATGAGACCCCGGGGAGATACGCAGTATTTT. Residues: CASSMRPRGDTQYF.

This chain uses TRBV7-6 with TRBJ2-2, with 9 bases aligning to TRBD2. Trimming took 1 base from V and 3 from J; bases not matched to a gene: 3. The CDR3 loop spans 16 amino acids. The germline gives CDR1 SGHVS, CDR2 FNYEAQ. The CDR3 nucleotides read TGTGCCAGCAGCTTAGGACGACTAGCGGACACCGGGGAGCTGTTTTTT. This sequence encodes CASSLGRLADTGELFF.

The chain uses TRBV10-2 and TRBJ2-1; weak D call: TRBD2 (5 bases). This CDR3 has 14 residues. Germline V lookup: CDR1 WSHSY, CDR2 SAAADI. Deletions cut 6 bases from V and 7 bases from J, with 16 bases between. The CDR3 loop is CASRETRVSNEQFF. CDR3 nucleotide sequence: TGCGCCAGCAGAGAGACGAGGGTATCAAATGAGCAGTTCTTC.

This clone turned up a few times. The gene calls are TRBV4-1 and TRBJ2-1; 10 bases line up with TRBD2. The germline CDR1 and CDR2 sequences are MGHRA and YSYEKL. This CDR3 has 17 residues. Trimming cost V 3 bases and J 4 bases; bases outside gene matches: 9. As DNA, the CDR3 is TGCGCCAGCAGCCAGAAGTTAGCGGGGGGACAATACAATGAGCAGTTCTTC. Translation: CASSQKLAGGQYNEQFF.

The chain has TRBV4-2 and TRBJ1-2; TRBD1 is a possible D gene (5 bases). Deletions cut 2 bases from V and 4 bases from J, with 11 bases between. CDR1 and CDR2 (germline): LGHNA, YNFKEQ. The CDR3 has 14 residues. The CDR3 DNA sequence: TGTGCCAGCAGCCAATCGGGGGGATCCTATGGCTACACCTTC. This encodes CASSQSGGSYGYTF.

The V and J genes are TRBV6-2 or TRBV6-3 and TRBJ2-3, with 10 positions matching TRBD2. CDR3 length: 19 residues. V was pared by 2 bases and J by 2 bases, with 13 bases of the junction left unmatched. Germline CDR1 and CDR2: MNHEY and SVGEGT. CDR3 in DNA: TGTGCCAGCAGTTACCTGGCCCACCCACTAGCGGGGTCCACAGATACGCAGTATTTT. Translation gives CASSYLAHPLAGSTDTQYF.

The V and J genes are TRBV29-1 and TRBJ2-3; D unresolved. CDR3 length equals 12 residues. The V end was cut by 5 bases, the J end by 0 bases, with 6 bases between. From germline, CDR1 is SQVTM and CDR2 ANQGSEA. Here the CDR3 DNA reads TGCAGCGTTTTTTCGAGCACAGATACGCAGTATTTT. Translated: CSVFSSTDTQYF.

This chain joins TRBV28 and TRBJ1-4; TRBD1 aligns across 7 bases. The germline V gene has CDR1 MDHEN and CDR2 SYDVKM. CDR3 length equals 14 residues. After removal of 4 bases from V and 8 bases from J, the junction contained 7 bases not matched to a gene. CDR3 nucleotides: TGTGCCAGCAGTTCCGGACAGGCGGGCGAAAAACTGTTTTTT. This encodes CASSSGQAGEKLFF.

CDR3 protein: CASSWAGRAPYNEQFF. The DNA of the CDR3 is TGTGCCAGCAGCTGGGCGGGAAGAGCGCCCTACAATGAGCAGTTCTTC. This rearrangement joins TRBV7-9 to TRBJ2-1; a weak D match, TRBD2 (6 bases). There are 16 residues in the CDR3. Germline CDR1 is SEHNR and CDR2 is FQNEAQ (reference sequence). V gave up 4 bases and J gave up 2 bases, with 15 bases separating them.